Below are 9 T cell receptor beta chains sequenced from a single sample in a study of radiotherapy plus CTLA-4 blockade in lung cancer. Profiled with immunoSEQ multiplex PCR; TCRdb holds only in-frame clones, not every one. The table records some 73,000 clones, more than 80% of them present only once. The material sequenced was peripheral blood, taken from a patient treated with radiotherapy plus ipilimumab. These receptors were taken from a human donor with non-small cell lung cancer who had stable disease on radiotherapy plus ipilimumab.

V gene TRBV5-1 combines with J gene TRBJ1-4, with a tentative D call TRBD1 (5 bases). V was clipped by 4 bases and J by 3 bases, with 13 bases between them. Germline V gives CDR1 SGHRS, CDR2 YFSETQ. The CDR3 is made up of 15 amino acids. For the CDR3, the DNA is TGCGCCAGCAGCGAAGGGACTTTAGCTAATGAAAAACTGTTTTTT. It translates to CASSEGTLANEKLFF.

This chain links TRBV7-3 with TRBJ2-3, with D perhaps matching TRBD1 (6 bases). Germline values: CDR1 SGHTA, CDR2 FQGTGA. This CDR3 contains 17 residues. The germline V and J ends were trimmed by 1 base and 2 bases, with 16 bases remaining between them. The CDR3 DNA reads TGTGCCAGCAGCTTAAACCCAGGGGCCTCTTCCACAGATACGCAGTATTTT. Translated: CASSLNPGASSTDTQYF.

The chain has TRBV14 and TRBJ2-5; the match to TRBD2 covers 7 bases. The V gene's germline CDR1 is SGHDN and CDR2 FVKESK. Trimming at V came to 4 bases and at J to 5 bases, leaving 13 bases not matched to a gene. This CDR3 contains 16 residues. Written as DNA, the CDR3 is TGTGCCAGCAGCCCCCAGCCGGGGGGAATAGGGGAGACCCAGTACTTC. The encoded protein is CASSPQPGGIGETQYF.

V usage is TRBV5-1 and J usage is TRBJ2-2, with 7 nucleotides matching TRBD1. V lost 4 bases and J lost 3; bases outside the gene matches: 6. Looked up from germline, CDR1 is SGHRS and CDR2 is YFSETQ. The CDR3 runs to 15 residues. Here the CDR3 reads CASSGTGTDTGELFF. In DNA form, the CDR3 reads TGCGCCAGCAGCGGGACCGGGACAGACACCGGGGAGCTGTTTTTT. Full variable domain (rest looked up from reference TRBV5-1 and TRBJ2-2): KAGVTQTPRYLIKTRGQQVTLSCSPISGHRSVSWYQQTPGQGLQFLFEYFSETQRNKGNFPGRFSGRQFSNSRSEMNVSTLELGDSALYLCASSGTGTDTGELFFGEGSRLTVL.

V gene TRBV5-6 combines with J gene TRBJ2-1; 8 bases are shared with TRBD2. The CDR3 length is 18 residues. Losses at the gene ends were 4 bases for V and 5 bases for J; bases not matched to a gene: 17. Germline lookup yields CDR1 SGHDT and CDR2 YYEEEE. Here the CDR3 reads CASSNTVGPGLGDNEQFF. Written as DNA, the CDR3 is TGTGCCAGCAGCAACACCGTGGGGCCGGGACTAGGGGACAATGAGCAGTTCTTC.

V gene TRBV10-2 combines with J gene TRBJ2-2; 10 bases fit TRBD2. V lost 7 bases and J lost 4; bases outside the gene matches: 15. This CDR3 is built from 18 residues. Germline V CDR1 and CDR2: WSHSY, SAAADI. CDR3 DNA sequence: TGCGCCAGCACAGACGGGCTAGCGGGAGTTGTGGGCACCGGGGAGCTGTTTTTT. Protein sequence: CASTDGLAGVVGTGELFF.

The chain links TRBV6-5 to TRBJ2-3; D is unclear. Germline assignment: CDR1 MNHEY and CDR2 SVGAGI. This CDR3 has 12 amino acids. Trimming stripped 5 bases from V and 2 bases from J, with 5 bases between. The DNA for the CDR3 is TGTGCCAGCAGTACGGACACAGATACGCAGTATTTT. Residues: CASSTDTDTQYF.

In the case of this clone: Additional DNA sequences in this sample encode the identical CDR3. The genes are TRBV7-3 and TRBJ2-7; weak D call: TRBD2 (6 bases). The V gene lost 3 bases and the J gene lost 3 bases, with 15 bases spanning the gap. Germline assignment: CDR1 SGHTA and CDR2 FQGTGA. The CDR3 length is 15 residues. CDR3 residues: CASSLTGTGLYEQYF. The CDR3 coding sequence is TGTGCCAGCAGCTTGACCGGAACGGGACTCTACGAGCAGTACTTC. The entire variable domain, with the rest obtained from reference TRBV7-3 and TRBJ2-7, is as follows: GAGVSQTPSNKVTEKGKYVELRCDPISGHTALYWYRQSLGQGPEFLIYFQGTGAADDSGLPNDRFFAVRPEGSVSTLKIQRTERGDSAVYLCASSLTGTGLYEQYFGPGTRLTVT.

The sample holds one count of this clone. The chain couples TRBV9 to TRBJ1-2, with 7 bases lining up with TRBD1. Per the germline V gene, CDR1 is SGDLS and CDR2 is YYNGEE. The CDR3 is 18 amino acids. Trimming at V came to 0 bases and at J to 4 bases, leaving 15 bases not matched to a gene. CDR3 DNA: TGTGCCAGCAGCGTAGGGGCAGGGGGGACAGTAGCTCTCTATGGCTACACCTTC. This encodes CASSVGAGGTVALYGYTF.